The clone carrying this T cell receptor beta chain was counted ten times or more. Time point defined: blood at routine non-recurrence follow-up after resection. This record comes from a study of spatial heterogeneity in lung cancer. Study-level information: There were, on average, more than 8.5 raw-read appearances for each unique TCR and UMI combination.

Germline CDR1 SNHLY, CDR2 FYNNEI. The CDR3 loop spans 14 amino acids. Unmatched junction bases numbered 14, after V lost 7 bases and J lost 11 bases. From the 5' RACE reads, TCRdb called clonotypes with MiXCR, one entry per CDR3 protein. The sample contains about 43,000 distinct CDR3 sequences, about 22% of which appear only once. V usage is TRBV2 and J usage is TRBJ1-1; 9 bases align to TRBD1. Sequencing used PBMCs, obtained at follow-up. This sequence originates from a female donor with early-stage non-small cell lung cancer. The chain's CDR3 is CASTAPRQGVRAFF. The CDR3 region has the DNA TGTGCCAGCACCGCCCCCCGACAGGGGGTGAGGGCTTTCTTT.